The 26 T cell receptor beta chains below all came from one sample that was sequenced in a study of early T cells in non-severe SARS-CoV-2 infection (dated by TCRdb to the early 2020s). To prepare the library, 5' RACE was applied. These reads were obtained on a NextSeq 500. Using fastp at Q25 and MiXCR, TCRdb reprocessed the public reads and kept productive beta chains. Entries are consolidated by CDR3 protein sequence, retaining the most common genes and DNA. Within this sample are about 40,000 distinct CDR3 sequences, with 4.7% of them counted one time only. In total, the top ten clones hold around 4.5% of the sample. Sequences were obtained from whole blood. The receptors originated from an adult who was a healthcare worker with PCR-confirmed SARS-CoV-2 infection or an uninfected control (not recorded which).

The rearrangement uses TRBV11-2 and TRBJ2-2; perhaps TRBD1 as D (6 bases). Trimming shortened V by 8 bases and J by 6 bases, and 13 bases separated the two germline ends. The CDR3 is 13 amino acids. Per the germline V gene, CDR1 is SGHAT and CDR2 is FQNNGV. The CDR3 reads CASSGEGAGELFF. CDR3 nucleotides: TGTGCCAGCTCCGGCGAGGGGGCCGGGGAGCTGTTTTTT. Using reference TRBV11-2 and TRBJ2-2 for the parts outside the CDR3, the full variable domain is EAGVAQSPRYKIIEKRQSVAFWCNPISGHATLYWYQQILGQGPKLLIQFQNNGVVDDSQLPKDRFSAERLKGVDSTLKIQPAKLEDSAVYLCASSGEGAGELFFGEGSRLTVL.

In its sample, this clonotype was seen many times. The chain carries TRBV2 and TRBJ2-1, with TRBD2 matching 16 bases. The CDR3 covers 14 residues. V was clipped by 5 bases and J by 11 bases; unmatched bases: 3. CDR1 is SNHLY and CDR2 is FYNNEI in the germline V gene. The CDR3 loop reads CASSPGLAGGKQFF. The CDR3 coding sequence is TGTGCCAGCAGTCCGGGACTAGCGGGAGGGAAGCAGTTCTTC.

The V gene is TRBV29-1, the J gene TRBJ1-2; no firm D call. The ends were cut back, 4 bases at V and 3 bases at J, with 9 bases in the middle. Germline CDR1 SQVTM, CDR2 ANQGSEA. This CDR3 contains 12 residues. The CDR3 here is CSVVLLYYGYTF. DNA of the CDR3: TGCAGCGTTGTTTTACTCTACTATGGCTACACCTTC.

This clonotype was recorded a few times. The chain carries TRBV24-1 and TRBJ1-2, with D perhaps matching TRBD1 (5 bases). V lost 4 bases, J lost 5 bases, and 22 bases lay in between. This CDR3 has 17 amino acids. Germline V gene sequence: CDR1 KGHDR, CDR2 SFDVKD. CDR3 sequence (DNA): TGTGCCACCAGTGACAAACCCGGGGCCGCGATTTTATATGGCTACACCTTC. The encoded protein is CATSDKPGAAILYGYTF.

This clonotype was counted ten times or more. The DNA for the CDR3 is TGTGCCAGCAGCGGGATGGGACAGGGGAAGACAGATACGCAGTATTTT. It encodes CASSGMGQGKTDTQYF. V is TRBV7-9 and J is TRBJ2-3; 10 bases fit TRBD1. V was clipped by 5 bases and J by 3 bases; unmatched bases: 8. Germline CDR1 reads SEHNR; CDR2 reads FQNEAQ (reference sequence). CDR3 length equals 16 residues.

This clonotype was detected many times. The V and J genes are TRBV6-2 or TRBV6-3 and TRBJ1-1; D is uncertain. The germline V and J ends were trimmed by 7 bases and 3 bases, with 12 bases remaining between them. The germline gives CDR1 MNHEY, CDR2 SVGEGT. CDR3 length equals 13 residues. CDR3 nucleotide sequence: TGTGCCAGCAAGAGCAGGCCCCACACTGAAGCTTTCTTT. As protein: CASKSRPHTEAFF.

The rearrangement joins TRBV6-1 to TRBJ1-2, with TRBD1 identical over 9 bases. The CDR3 extends over 14 amino acids. V shed 6 bases, J shed 5 bases, and the junction held 7 bases outside the gene matches. The germline V gene encodes CDR1 MNHNS and CDR2 SASEGT. The CDR3 protein is CASRPPDRGYGYTF. The DNA for the CDR3 is TGTGCCAGCAGACCCCCGGACAGGGGATATGGCTACACCTTC.

The table lists this clonotype with many counts. CDR3 protein: CASSPRQGTYEQYF. As DNA, the CDR3 is TGTGCCAGCTCACCCAGACAGGGCACCTACGAGCAGTACTTC. This rearrangement joins TRBV18 to TRBJ2-7, with 7 bases fitting TRBD1. The CDR3 runs to 14 residues. CDR1 and CDR2 from the germline V gene are KGHSH and LQKENI. Losses at the gene ends were 3 bases for V and 2 bases for J; bases not matched to a gene: 4.

This clonotype was detected ten times or more. The chain couples TRBV3-1 to TRBJ1-1; 7 bases line up with TRBD1. The CDR3 is 17 amino acids. Unmatched junction bases numbered 16, after V lost 4 bases and J lost 5 bases. Germline assignment: CDR1 LGHDT and CDR2 YNNKEL (reference sequence). The CDR3 here is CASSLEVNRGLWTEAFF. CDR3 nucleotide sequence: TGTGCCAGCAGCCTAGAGGTAAACAGGGGCTTGTGGACTGAAGCTTTCTTT.

CDR3 bases: TGTGCCAGCAGCTCAACAGGGTCCTACACCTTC. This gives the protein CASSSTGSYTF. The J gene is TRBJ1-2, the V gene TRBV7-2; D possibly corresponds to TRBD1 (6 bases). The germline V gene encodes CDR1 SGHTA and CDR2 FQGNSA. There are 11 residues in the CDR3. The germline V and J ends were trimmed by 4 bases and 10 bases, with 10 bases remaining between them. Variable domain in full (rest from reference TRBV7-2 and TRBJ1-2): GAGVSQSPSNKVTEKGKDVELRCDPISGHTALYWYRQSLGQGLEFLIYFQGNSAPDKSGLPSDRFSAERTGGSVSTLTIQRTQQEDSAVYLCASSSTGSYTFGSGTRLTVV.

Many counts were recorded for this clonotype. The CDR3 is CASSLWNRPFYGYTF. In nucleotides, the CDR3 is TGTGCCAGCAGCTTGTGGAACAGACCATTTTATGGCTACACCTTC. The gene calls are TRBV5-6 and TRBJ1-2; D is uncertain. Trimming cost V 1 base and J 5 bases, with 15 bases left between them. Germline V gene sequence: CDR1 SGHDT, CDR2 YYEEEE. The CDR3 length is 15 residues.

This chain uses TRBV11-2 with TRBJ1-2, with D perhaps matching TRBD1 (5 bases). Germline-derived CDR1 and CDR2 are SGHAT and FQNNGV. V shed 7 bases and J shed 4 bases, with 19 bases lying between them. This CDR3 region has 15 residues. The CDR3 sequence: CASTSLLGGPYGYTF. The CDR3 region has the DNA TGTGCCAGCACCTCATTACTCGGGGGTCCCTATGGCTACACCTTC.

This rearrangement joins TRBV20-1 to TRBJ2-7, with D hard to call. CDR1 and CDR2 from the germline V gene are DFQATT and SNEGSKA (reference sequence). Between the trimmed V and J ends, which lost 0 bases and 2 bases, there was a span of 17 bases. The CDR3 totals 16 residues. CDR3 in amino acids: CSARDTQAGLPYEQYF. CDR3 sequence (DNA): TGCAGTGCTAGAGATACGCAGGCAGGCCTTCCCTACGAGCAGTACTTC.

At least ten counts were recorded for this clonotype. The gene calls are TRBV7-8 and TRBJ1-5; D is unclear. There are 11 residues in the CDR3. Germline V gene lookup returns CDR1 SGHVS and CDR2 FQNEAQ. Trimming took off 6 bases at V and 6 bases at J, with 6 bases between the two ends. CDR3 coding DNA: TGTGCCAGCAGTTCTCTTCAGCCCCAGCATTTT. This sequence encodes CASSSLQPQHF.

This clonotype was observed a few times. The chain joins TRBV12-3 or TRBV12-4 to TRBJ1-2, with TRBD1 matching over 8 bases. The CDR3 extends over 14 amino acids. Trimming removed 7 bases from V and 8 bases from J; junction bases left unmatched: 12. CDR3 coding DNA: TGTGCCAGCACCCGCCGGACAGGGCCCGGCGGCTACACCTTC. Translated, it gives CASTRRTGPGGYTF.

This rearrangement joins TRBV30 to TRBJ2-1, with 9 bases lining up with TRBD2. The CDR3 consists of 13 residues. V lost 4 bases and J lost 5; bases outside the gene matches: 3. From germline, CDR1 is GTSNPN and CDR2 SVGIG (reference sequence). The DNA of the CDR3 is TGTGCCTGGACGACTAGCGGCAACAATGAGCAGTTCTTC. It codes for CAWTTSGNNEQFF.

This clonotype was observed at least ten times. The chain uses TRBV11-3 and TRBJ2-1; TRBD2 agrees at 9 bases. Per the germline V gene, CDR1 is SGHNT and CDR2 is YENEEA. This CDR3 region has 15 residues. The V segment lost 5 bases and the J segment 5 bases; nucleotides outside the gene matches: 7. CDR3 sequence: CASSRRLAENNEQFF. For the CDR3, the DNA is TGTGCCAGCAGCCGACGACTAGCGGAAAACAATGAGCAGTTCTTC. Full variable domain (missing parts from reference TRBV11-3 and TRBJ2-1): EAGVVQSPRYKIIEKKQPVAFWCNPISGHNTLYWYLQNLGQGPELLIRYENEEAVDDSQLPKDRFSAERLKGVDSTLKIQPAELGDSAVYLCASSRRLAENNEQFFGPGTRLTVL.

This clonotype was recorded at least ten times. The chain is built from TRBV10-3 and TRBJ1-1, with D possibly being TRBD1 (5 bases). CDR1 and CDR2 from the germline V gene are ENHRY and SYGVKD. CDR3 length equals 13 residues. V shed 10 bases and J shed 1 base, with 13 bases lying between them. CDR3 residues: CASNTGPNTEAFF. In nucleotides, the CDR3 is TGTGCCAGTAATACGGGGCCGAACACTGAAGCTTTCTTT.

CDR3 loop: CASSQDLTGYQPQHF. For the CDR3, the DNA is TGCGCCAGCAGCCAAGATTTGACAGGCTATCAGCCCCAGCATTTT. The chain is built from TRBV4-3 and TRBJ1-5; TRBD1 is a possible D gene (6 bases). Germline CDR1 LGHNA, CDR2 YSLEER. The CDR3 is made up of 15 amino acids. Trimming took off 0 bases at V and 5 bases at J, with 11 bases between the two ends.

This clonotype was observed many times. The chain combines TRBV3-1 with TRBJ2-6; possibly TRBD1 for D (5 bases). The CDR3 is 16 amino acids. The V gene's germline CDR1 is LGHDT and CDR2 YNNKEL (reference sequence). Trimming left V 4 bases short and J 0 bases short, with 10 bases between. The CDR3 reads CASSLSDSSGANVLTF. The CDR3 coding sequence is TGTGCCAGCAGCCTGTCCGACAGCTCTGGGGCCAACGTCCTGACTTTC.

This clonotype was seen only a few times. The rearrangement joins TRBV6-6 to TRBJ1-4; D is uncertain. CDR3 size: 11 residues. The germline V gene has CDR1 MNHNY and CDR2 SVGAGI (reference sequence). Trimming removed 3 bases at V and 7 bases at J, with 3 bases between. The DNA of the CDR3 is TGTGCCAGCAGTTATGGTGAAAAACTGTTTTTT. The encoded protein is CASSYGEKLFF.

This clonotype was seen only a few times. V gene TRBV9 combines with J gene TRBJ2-7, with 11 bases identical to TRBD2. CDR1 SGDLS and CDR2 YYNGEE come from the germline V gene. V lost 0 bases to trimming and J lost 3 bases; unmatched junction nucleotides: 5. The CDR3 loop spans 16 amino acids. This chain's CDR3 is CASSVGLAGGFYEQYF. The CDR3 coding sequence is TGTGCCAGCAGCGTAGGTCTAGCGGGAGGTTTCTACGAGCAGTACTTC.

In its sample, this clonotype was seen a few times. The chain carries TRBV7-2 and TRBJ2-3; the match to TRBD2 covers 11 bases. Germline CDR1 reads SGHTA; CDR2 reads FQGNSA. The CDR3 runs 17 residues. The J segment lost 5 bases and the V segment lost 5 bases, leaving 12 bases of the junction unmatched. The DNA for the CDR3 is TGTGCCAGCAGCCCCAACCTTAGCGGGAGGGCGGGAGATACGCAGTATTTT. It yields the protein CASSPNLSGRAGDTQYF.

The table lists this clonotype with many counts. The chain carries TRBV7-2 and TRBJ2-7, with D perhaps matching TRBD2 (6 bases). Germline assignment: CDR1 SGHTA and CDR2 FQGNSA. V lost 5 bases and J lost 2, with 10 bases in between. The CDR3 extends over 13 amino acids. CDR3: CASSQGTAYEQYF. CDR3 nucleotides: TGTGCCAGCAGCCAAGGGACTGCCTACGAGCAGTACTTC. Combining the CDR3 with reference TRBV7-2 and TRBJ2-7 gives the whole variable domain GAGVSQSPSNKVTEKGKDVELRCDPISGHTALYWYRQSLGQGLEFLIYFQGNSAPDKSGLPSDRFSAERTGGSVSTLTIQRTQQEDSAVYLCASSQGTAYEQYFGPGTRLTVT.

This clonotype appeared many times. V gene TRBV12-5 combines with J gene TRBJ2-1; TRBD2 aligns across 8 bases. Unmatched junction bases numbered 4, after V lost 2 bases and J lost 10 bases. This CDR3 region has 13 residues. In germline, CDR1 is LGHNT, CDR2 FRNRAP. This CDR3 reads CASGLKLAEEQFF. CDR3 DNA sequence: TGTGCTAGTGGTTTGAAACTAGCGGAAGAGCAGTTCTTC.

Only a few counts were recorded for this clonotype. The genes are TRBV11-2 and TRBJ1-1, with no clear D. The V and J ends lost 6 bases and 0 bases respectively, with 14 bases between them. The V gene's germline CDR1 is SGHAT and CDR2 FQNNGV. The CDR3 length is 15 residues. The CDR3 region has the DNA TGTGCCAGCAGATCAATTGGGGTAATGAACACTGAAGCTTTCTTT. Protein: CASRSIGVMNTEAFF.